This paragraph covers one TCR beta chain sequence. No antigen is known for it. Primers for the PCR totalled 60 Vbeta and 13 Jbeta. Here immunoSEQ multiplex PCR was the method, and the copy in TCRdb shows in-frame clones only, minus some. The data show some 100,000 clones, 70% to 85% seen once. CDR1 and CDR2 from the germline V gene are LGHNT and FRNRAP. The CDR3 extends over 14 amino acids. The V gene lost 4 bases and the J gene lost 0 bases, with 9 bases spanning the gap. The data originate from a study of cytomegalovirus exposure and HLA in healthy donors. Study-wide findings and caveats: Under in vitro conditions, a few CMV-associated chains were confirmed as specific for CMV antigens. The study carried out a later analysis of TCR beta sequences. It associated around 17,000 of them with specific HLA alleles at a false discovery rate of 0.05.

This receptor was taken from a man between 18 and 29 years old in good health and CMV-seronegative. This chain connects TRBV12-5 to TRBJ1-2; D remains unclear. Sequenced sample: PBMCs. CDR3 loop: CASGYGTANYGYTF. The CDR3 nucleotides read TGTGCTAGTGGTTATGGCACCGCTAACTATGGCTACACCTTC.